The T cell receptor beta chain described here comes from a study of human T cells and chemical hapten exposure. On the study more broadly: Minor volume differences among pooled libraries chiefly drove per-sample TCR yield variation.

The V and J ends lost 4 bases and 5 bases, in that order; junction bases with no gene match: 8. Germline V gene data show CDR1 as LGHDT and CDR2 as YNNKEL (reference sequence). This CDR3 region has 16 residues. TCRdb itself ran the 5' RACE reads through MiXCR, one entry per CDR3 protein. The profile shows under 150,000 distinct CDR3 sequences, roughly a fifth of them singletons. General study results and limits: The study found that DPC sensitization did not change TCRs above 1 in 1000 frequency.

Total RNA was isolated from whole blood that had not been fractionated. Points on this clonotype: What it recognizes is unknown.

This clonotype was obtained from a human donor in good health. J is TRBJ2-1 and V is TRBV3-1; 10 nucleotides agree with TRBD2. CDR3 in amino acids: CASSLAGLAPNNEQFF. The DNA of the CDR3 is TGTGCCAGCAGCCTCGCGGGACTAGCGCCTAACAATGAGCAGTTCTTC.